One and the same sample provided the 28 T cell receptor beta chains below, sequenced in a study of OX40 agonist ivuxolimab in advanced cancers. The assay was immunoSEQ multiplex PCR, and TCRdb's table has in-frame clones only and misses some. The sample yields tens of thousands of clones, under 95% seen once. Specimen: CD4+ or CD8+ T cells sorted from blood, collected in a trial of the OX40 agonist ivuxolimab. All receptors come from an adult with an advanced solid tumor such as melanoma, head and neck, liver or kidney cancer.

The CDR3 DNA follows: TGTGCCATCAGGGAGCAGGCGGGGGAGAGAGCGTCTAGCACAGATACGCAGTATTTT. This sequence encodes CAIREQAGERASSTDTQYF. This chain links TRBV10-3 with TRBJ2-3; 7 bases map to TRBD2. The J segment lost 0 bases and the V segment lost 6 bases, leaving 18 bases of the junction unmatched. The length of the CDR3 is 19 residues. CDR1 and CDR2 (germline): ENHRY, SYGVKD.

This clone has only one observation. Other DNA sequences in this sample translate to the same CDR3. The gene calls are TRBV6-1 and TRBJ2-7; no definite D call. The length of the CDR3 is 12 residues. In germline, CDR1 is MNHNS, CDR2 SASEGT. Trimming pared 2 bases from V and 3 bases from J, leaving 5 bases between. Here the CDR3 DNA reads TGTGCCAGCAGTGAACCGGGCTACGAGCAGTACTTC. Translated, it gives CASSEPGYEQYF.

V gene TRBV9 combines with J gene TRBJ2-5; 10 bases fit TRBD2. Germline V CDR1 and CDR2: SGDLS, YYNGEE. The ends lost 4 bases at V and 5 bases at J; junction bases unmatched: 2. The CDR3 runs to 13 residues. CDR3 sequence (DNA): TGTGCCAGCAGCACTAGCGGGATGGAGACCCAGTACTTC. Residues: CASSTSGMETQYF. Drawing the rest from reference TRBV9 and TRBJ2-5, the complete variable domain is DSGVTQTPKHLITATGQRVTLRCSPRSGDLSVYWYQQSLDQGLQFLIQYYNGEERAKGNILERFSAQQFPDLHSELNLSSLELGDSALYFCASSTSGMETQYFGPGTRLLVL.

This CDR3 is CASSDHPNQPQHF. The CDR3 region has the DNA TGTGCCAGCAGTGATCATCCGAATCAGCCCCAGCATTTT. The V gene is TRBV2, the J gene TRBJ1-5; D is uncertain. V shed 3 bases and J shed 4 bases, with 7 bases lying between them. From germline, CDR1 is SNHLY and CDR2 FYNNEI. There are 13 residues in the CDR3.

The chain joins TRBV10-3 to TRBJ2-3; 8 nucleotides align to TRBD2. Germline trimming cut 10 bases from V and 0 bases from J; bases unmatched to any gene: 3. Germline CDR1 and CDR2: ENHRY and SYGVKD. This CDR3 has 13 amino acids. The chain's CDR3 is CATQRESTDTQYF. The CDR3 DNA is TGTGCCACCCAGCGGGAGAGCACAGATACGCAGTATTTT.

This chain uses TRBV5-4 with TRBJ1-1; D gene ambiguous. The CDR3 sequence is 14 residues long. Per germline, CDR1 SGHNT and CDR2 YYREEE (reference sequence). The ends were cut back, 4 bases at V and 1 base at J, with 11 bases in the middle. The CDR3 is CASSNGPKNTEAFF. The CDR3 coding sequence is TGTGCCAGCAGCAACGGACCGAAGAACACTGAAGCTTTCTTT.

The V gene is TRBV5-1, the J gene TRBJ2-2, with TRBD2 matching over 9 bases. J lost 4 bases, V lost 7 bases, and 8 bases had no gene match. Germline loops: CDR1 SGHRS, CDR2 YFSETQ. CDR3 length equals 15 residues. This CDR3 reads CASRLAGTSTGELFF. For the CDR3, the DNA is TGCGCCAGCCGGCTAGCGGGGACCTCCACCGGGGAGCTGTTTTTT.

The chain is built from TRBV2 and TRBJ2-7; D remains ambiguous. The V end lost 7 bases, the J end lost 3 bases, and 16 bases lay between the germline ends. Germline V lookup: CDR1 SNHLY, CDR2 FYNNEI. This CDR3 region has 14 residues. The CDR3 loop is CASKSSLSIYEQYF. The CDR3 nucleotides are TGTGCCAGCAAGAGCTCTCTGTCCATCTACGAGCAGTACTTC.

The V and J genes are TRBV5-1 and TRBJ2-7, with D perhaps assigned TRBD1 or TRBD2 (5 bases each). CDR1 is SGHRS and CDR2 is YFSETQ in the germline V gene. The CDR3 length is 14 residues. V was clipped by 1 base and J by 3 bases, with 11 bases between them. As DNA, the CDR3 is TGCGCCAGCAGCTTGACGGGGCCCAACTACGAGCAGTACTTC. Its protein product is CASSLTGPNYEQYF.

This sequence joins TRBV28 and TRBJ1-1; D may be TRBD1 (6 bases). Per the germline V gene, CDR1 is MDHEN and CDR2 is SYDVKM. Trimming removed 5 bases from V and 1 base from J, with 17 bases in between. The CDR3 runs 16 residues. The CDR3: CASSVGTGTPNTEAFF. Here the CDR3 DNA reads TGTGCCAGCAGTGTAGGTACCGGGACACCGAACACTGAAGCTTTCTTT.

V is TRBV20-1 and J is TRBJ2-3; D gene uncertain. Looked up from germline, CDR1 is DFQATT and CDR2 is SNEGSKA (reference sequence). CDR3 length equals 11 residues. The V gene lost 6 bases and the J gene lost 5 bases, with 9 bases spanning the gap. The CDR3 bases are TGCAGTGCCGAGAACATAGATACGCAGTATTTT. Translation: CSAENIDTQYF.

This clone occurred once. The chain carries TRBV21-1 and TRBJ1-2. TRBV21-1 is a documented pseudogene. The CDR3 runs 14 residues. The DNA of the CDR3 is TGTGCCAGCAGCAAAGTGGAAAAGGGCAATGGCTACACCTTC. It codes for CASSKVEKGNGYTF.

The V and J genes are TRBV10-3 and TRBJ2-3, with D unresolved. V was clipped by 5 bases and J by 2 bases, with 11 bases between them. This CDR3 region has 14 residues. Germline V gene lookup returns CDR1 ENHRY and CDR2 SYGVKD. CDR3: CAISPSTATDTQYF. DNA for the CDR3: TGTGCCATCAGTCCGTCAACAGCCACAGATACGCAGTATTTT.

CDR3 DNA sequence: TGTGCCAGCAGCCTCTACAGGGTTGGAAACATTCAGTACTTC. Its translation: CASSLYRVGNIQYF. The gene calls are TRBV11-3 and TRBJ2-4; a weak D match, TRBD1 (6 bases). Trimming cost V 5 bases and J 6 bases, with 14 bases left between them. Germline CDR1 reads SGHNT; CDR2 reads YENEEA. This CDR3 is built from 14 residues.

V usage is TRBV4-1 and J usage is TRBJ2-7, with a possible D match to TRBD1 (6 bases). The CDR3 sequence is 15 residues long. V was shortened by 0 bases and J by 6 bases, with 15 bases between the two germline ends. In germline, CDR1 is MGHRA, CDR2 YSYEKL. The CDR3 nucleotides are TGCGCCAGCAGCCAAGATAGACAGGTGATTGCCGAGCAGTACTTC. Amino acid sequence: CASSQDRQVIAEQYF.

The chain employs TRBV11-3 and TRBJ1-2; 7 bases are shared with TRBD1. Trimming at V came to 3 bases and at J to 7 bases, leaving 5 bases not matched to a gene. CDR3 length equals 13 residues. The germline CDR1 and CDR2 sequences are SGHNT and YENEEA. The DNA of the CDR3 is TGTGCCAGCAGCTTCCAAGACAGGGCTGGCTACACCTTC. Translated: CASSFQDRAGYTF.

This chain uses TRBV4-2 with TRBJ2-5; perhaps TRBD2 as D (6 bases). The germline V gene has CDR1 LGHNA and CDR2 YNFKEQ. This CDR3 spans 15 amino acids. Trimming took 6 bases from V and 3 from J, leaving 17 bases between them. The CDR3 bases are TGTGCCAGCAGTCCGGGACTTCCCGCCGAAGAGACCCAGTACTTC. Encoded protein: CASSPGLPAEETQYF.

This rearrangement joins TRBV18 to TRBJ2-5, with D hard to call. V was shortened by 8 bases and J by 2 bases, with 9 bases between the two germline ends. Germline V lookup: CDR1 KGHSH, CDR2 LQKENI. This CDR3 is 12 amino acids long. The CDR3 bases are TGTGCCAGCGGACCGCCGCAAGAGACCCAGTACTTC. It encodes CASGPPQETQYF.

This chain connects TRBV6-1 to TRBJ1-1; possible D gene TRBD1, 6 bases. Trimming cost V 3 bases and J 5 bases, with 16 bases left between them. The CDR3 is 15 amino acids. Germline V gene data show CDR1 as MNHNS and CDR2 as SASEGT. The CDR3 protein is CASSDRGTGGTEAFF. Here the CDR3 DNA reads TGTGCCAGCAGTGACAGGGGCACCGGAGGTACTGAAGCTTTCTTT.

DNA of the CDR3: TGTGCCAGCAGCCGTAGCCCGGGACAGTTCTATGGCTACACCTTC. Residues: CASSRSPGQFYGYTF. The chain has TRBV4-2 and TRBJ1-2; 7 bases line up with TRBD1. The CDR3 covers 15 residues. Unmatched junction bases numbered 9, after V lost 4 bases and J lost 4 bases. The germline gives CDR1 LGHNA, CDR2 YNFKEQ.

This rearrangement joins TRBV5-6 to TRBJ1-2; the match to TRBD1 covers 9 bases. The CDR3 contains 16 residues. Germline-derived CDR1 and CDR2 are SGHDT and YYEEEE. V lost 4 bases, J lost 1 base, and 8 bases stayed unmatched. In DNA, the CDR3 is TGTGCCAGCAGCGGGGCGGGACAGGGATATAACTATGGCTACACCTTC. This gives the protein CASSGAGQGYNYGYTF.

The CDR3 loop is CASSLTSGGVSYNEQFF. The CDR3, as DNA: TGTGCCAGCAGCCTGACTAGCGGGGGGGTCTCCTACAATGAGCAGTTCTTC. V gene TRBV7-8 combines with J gene TRBJ2-1, with 14 bases identical to TRBD2. In germline, CDR1 is SGHVS, CDR2 FQNEAQ. Trimming removed 5 bases from V and 0 bases from J; junction bases left unmatched: 3. The CDR3 is 17 residues long.

V gene TRBV6-5 combines with J gene TRBJ1-5, with TRBD1 as a possible D gene (6 bases). V gave up 5 bases and J gave up 5 bases, with 13 bases separating them. The CDR3 is 14 amino acids. The V gene's germline CDR1 is MNHEY and CDR2 SVGAGI. CDR3: CASSINRADQPQHF. CDR3 coding DNA: TGTGCCAGCAGTATTAACAGGGCCGATCAGCCCCAGCATTTT.

The chain couples TRBV11-3 to TRBJ1-1, with D perhaps matching TRBD1 (5 bases). Trimming stripped 5 bases from V and 3 bases from J, with 10 bases between. The CDR3 length is 13 residues. Germline V gene sequence: CDR1 SGHNT, CDR2 YENEEA. CDR3 DNA sequence: TGTGCCAGCAGCCCCCCAGGGTACACTGAAGCTTTCTTT. Translating it yields CASSPPGYTEAFF. Full variable domain (missing parts from reference TRBV11-3 and TRBJ1-1): EAGVVQSPRYKIIEKKQPVAFWCNPISGHNTLYWYLQNLGQGPELLIRYENEEAVDDSQLPKDRFSAERLKGVDSTLKIQPAELGDSAVYLCASSPPGYTEAFFGQGTRLTVV.

This rearrangement joins TRBV30 to TRBJ1-6, with 7 bases fitting TRBD1. This CDR3 is built from 13 residues. V dropped 1 base and J dropped 10; count of bases not matched to a gene: 4. Per the germline V gene, CDR1 is GTSNPN and CDR2 is SVGIG (reference sequence). CDR3 sequence reads: CAWSGQGSSPLHF. CDR3 bases: TGTGCCTGGAGTGGACAGGGCTCATCACCCCTCCACTTT.

This rearrangement joins TRBV2 to TRBJ2-3; D might be TRBD2 (6 bases). V lost 8 bases and J lost 2, with 11 bases in between. The germline CDR1 and CDR2 sequences are SNHLY and FYNNEI. The CDR3 consists of 13 residues. CDR3 sequence reads: CASYRGDTDTQYF. Written as DNA, the CDR3 is TGTGCCAGCTACCGCGGGGACACAGATACGCAGTATTTT.

The chain has TRBV10-3 and TRBJ2-7, with TRBD1 identical over 7 bases. After removal of 4 bases from V and 0 bases from J, the junction contained 9 bases not matched to a gene. Germline CDR1 reads ENHRY; CDR2 reads SYGVKD. This CDR3 comprises 16 residues. The CDR3, as DNA: TGTGCCATCAGTGTTTCCGGGACAGACCCCTCCTACGAGCAGTACTTC. Amino acid sequence: CAISVSGTDPSYEQYF.

The rearrangement uses TRBV11-2 and TRBJ1-1; 11 positions agree with TRBD1. Unmatched junction bases numbered 8, after V lost 5 bases and J lost 3 bases. CDR3 length: 16 amino acids. Germline CDR1 reads SGHAT; CDR2 reads FQNNGV. The CDR3 nucleotides are TGTGCCAGCAGCCTTGGACAGGGGGCCGTGGACACTGAAGCTTTCTTT. As protein: CASSLGQGAVDTEAFF. Complete variable domain (other parts from reference TRBV11-2 and TRBJ1-1): EAGVAQSPRYKIIEKRQSVAFWCNPISGHATLYWYQQILGQGPKLLIQFQNNGVVDDSQLPKDRFSAERLKGVDSTLKIQPAKLEDSAVYLCASSLGQGAVDTEAFFGQGTRLTVV.